The source of this TCR beta chain is a study of cytomegalovirus exposure and HLA in healthy donors. The PCR contained 60 Vbeta and 13 Jbeta primers. Data came from immunoSEQ multiplex PCR; TCRdb stores just in-frame clones and leaves some out. Of about 110,000 clones listed, about 70% are singletons. The V end was cut by 1 base, the J end by 0 bases, with 8 bases between. Germline CDR1 SGHNT, CDR2 YENEEA. The CDR3 spans 15 residues. Material for sequencing was PBMCs. This receptor was obtained from a woman in her thirties or forties in good health and CMV-seronegative. This chain joins TRBV11-3 and TRBJ2-3; D is perhaps TRBD2 (6 bases). The CDR3 loop is CASSLVAGSTDTQYF. The CDR3 DNA sequence: TGTGCCAGCAGCTTAGTGGCGGGGAGCACAGATACGCAGTATTTT.